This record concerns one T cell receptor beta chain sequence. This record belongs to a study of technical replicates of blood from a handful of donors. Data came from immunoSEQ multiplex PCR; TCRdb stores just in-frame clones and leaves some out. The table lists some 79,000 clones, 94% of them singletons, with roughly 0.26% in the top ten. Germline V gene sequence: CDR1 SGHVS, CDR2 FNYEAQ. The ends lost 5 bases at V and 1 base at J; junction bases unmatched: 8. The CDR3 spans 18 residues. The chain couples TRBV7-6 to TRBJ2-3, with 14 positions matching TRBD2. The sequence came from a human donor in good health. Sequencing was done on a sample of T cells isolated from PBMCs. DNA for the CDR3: TGTGCCAGCAGCCTGGGACTAGCGGGAGAACGGGGCACAGATACGCAGTATTTT. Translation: CASSLGLAGERGTDTQYF.